The present entry profiles one T cell receptor (beta chain) with its context. Its antigen is still unknown. BIOMED2 TRB-A/B primer pools were used in multiplex TRB PCR. TCRdb reprocessed the multiplex PCR reads via MiXCR and lists one record per CDR3 protein. The data show 6,000 to 9,000 distinct CDR3 sequences, over 25% seen once. These data belong to a study of T and B cells in COVID-19 patients. In the study overall: Peripheral blood came from COVID-19 patients with active infection or after recovery. Active-infection patients were older, median roughly 62 years, than recovered patients, median about 36 years.

General observations from the study: Active COVID-19 showed highly clonal TRB repertoires; recovery showed diversity and richness above healthy donors.

Blood genomic DNA input for TRB amplification was roughly 250-500 ng. Germline V gene sequence: CDR1 KGHSH, CDR2 LQKENI. Trimming took 2 bases from V and 1 from J; bases not matched to a gene: 7. The CDR3 runs 17 residues. The material sequenced was blood. V and J are TRBV18 and TRBJ1-2; 10 nucleotides align to TRBD1. The clonotype was recovered from a human donor who had recovered from COVID-19. The CDR3 DNA is TGTGCCAGCTCACCAGCGACAGGGGGCATGGGTAACTATGGCTACACCTTC. It codes for CASSPATGGMGNYGYTF.